These 20 T cell receptor beta chains share one sample of origin, sequenced in a study of identical twins. TCRdb re-called the 5' RACE reads through MiXCR, storing one row per CDR3 protein. The sample includes approximately 550,000 distinct CDR3 sequences, 20% to 25% seen only once; the top ten take 0.48%. These data also featured in a second study, about yellow fever vaccine responses in identical twins.

The specimen sequenced was CD4+ T cells sorted from blood. These receptors were collected from a woman aged 18-30 years in good health.

Remarks on this clonotype: An end of the junction does not agree with germline; a read error may underlie this. The CDR3 sequence is CCAREGGGRASYNEQFF. The CDR3 bases are TGCTGTGCTAGAGAAGGGGGCGGGAGGGCCTCCTACAATGAGCAGTTCTTC. The gene calls are TRBV20-1 and TRBJ2-1; 9 bases match TRBD2. The CDR3 spans 17 residues. Germline CDR1 and CDR2: DFQATT and SNEGSKA (reference sequence).

The chain is built from TRBV29-1 and TRBJ2-5; D is ambiguous. Trimming removed 7 bases from V and 5 bases from J, with 8 bases in between. CDR1 is SQVTM, CDR2 ANQGSEA, per germline. The CDR3 length is 10 residues. This chain's CDR3 is CSAGWETQYF. The CDR3 DNA sequence: TGCAGCGCTGGATGGGAGACCCAGTACTTC.

The V gene is TRBV20-1, the J gene TRBJ2-5; a weak D match, TRBD2 (6 bases). There are 14 residues in the CDR3. Germline V CDR1 and CDR2: DFQATT, SNEGSKA (reference sequence). V shed 3 bases and J shed 2 bases, with 13 bases lying between them. CDR3 sequence reads: CSASQLADQETQYF. The CDR3 DNA reads as TGCAGTGCTAGCCAACTAGCCGATCAAGAGACCCAGTACTTC.

This chain uses TRBV11-2 with TRBJ2-1; D could derive from TRBD1 or TRBD2 (6 bases each). CDR3 length equals 13 residues. The germline gives CDR1 SGHAT, CDR2 FQNNGV. V gave up 8 bases and J gave up 7 bases, with 15 bases separating them. The chain's CDR3 is CASAPGGGNEQFF. The CDR3 region has the DNA TGTGCCAGCGCCCCCGGGGGCGGAAATGAGCAGTTCTTC.

The V call is TRBV13, the J call TRBJ2-5; 7 bases agree with TRBD1. This CDR3 spans 12 amino acids. Germline trimming cut 7 bases from V and 5 bases from J; bases unmatched to any gene: 4. CDR1 and CDR2 from the germline V gene are PRHDT and FYEKMQ (reference sequence). This CDR3 reads CASNRGLETQYF. The CDR3 coding sequence is TGTGCCAGCAACAGGGGATTGGAGACCCAGTACTTC.

The chain joins TRBV18 to TRBJ2-6; 10 positions agree with TRBD1. Germline V gene sequence: CDR1 KGHSH, CDR2 LQKENI. After removal of 0 bases from V and 0 bases from J, the junction contained 5 bases not matched to a gene. The CDR3 spans 19 residues. The CDR3 bases are TGTGCCAGCTCACCACCCTGGGACAGGGGTTACTCTGGGGCCAACGTCCTGACTTTC. Translated, it gives CASSPPWDRGYSGANVLTF.

This clonotype was detected a few times. V usage is TRBV29-1 and J usage is TRBJ2-5, with D perhaps matching TRBD1 or TRBD2 (5 bases each). The CDR3 is 12 amino acids. Germline CDR1 and CDR2: SQVTM and ANQGSEA. Trimming pared 8 bases from V and 5 bases from J, leaving 15 bases between. The CDR3 region is CSLGDLGETQYF. The CDR3 nucleotides read TGCAGCCTGGGGGACCTGGGGGAGACCCAGTACTTC.

The V gene is TRBV10-3, the J gene TRBJ1-2, with 7 bases identical to TRBD1. Trimming cost V 7 bases and J 2 bases; bases outside gene matches: 7. Germline-derived CDR1 and CDR2 are ENHRY and SYGVKD. The CDR3 has 14 residues. In DNA form, the CDR3 reads TGTGCCATCACAAATTCGACAGGGAACTATGGCTACACCTTC. It specifies CAITNSTGNYGYTF.

V and J are TRBV18 and TRBJ2-7, with a possible D match to TRBD1 (6 bases). The CDR3 loop spans 14 amino acids. The germline gives CDR1 KGHSH, CDR2 LQKENI. V lost 2 bases and J lost 2, with 10 bases in between. CDR3 sequence: CASSPKQGPYEQYF. As DNA, the CDR3 is TGTGCCAGCTCACCAAAACAGGGTCCCTACGAGCAGTACTTC.

V and J are TRBV2 and TRBJ2-1; no reliable D call. Per germline, CDR1 SNHLY and CDR2 FYNNEI. Trimming took off 5 bases at V and 9 bases at J, with 14 bases between the two ends. The CDR3 runs 13 residues. This chain's CDR3 is CASSITRKAEQFF. For the CDR3, the DNA is TGTGCCAGCAGTATTACGAGAAAGGCTGAGCAGTTCTTC.

The J gene is TRBJ2-5, the V gene TRBV9; D is unresolved. The CDR3 contains 15 residues. V was cut by 1 base and J by 2 bases, with 12 bases left in between. Germline V gene data show CDR1 as SGDLS and CDR2 as YYNGEE. The DNA of the CDR3 is TGTGCCAGCAGCGTAAGACTGGGTACACAAGAGACCCAGTACTTC. As protein: CASSVRLGTQETQYF.

There are a few counts of this clonotype. This chain uses TRBV15 with TRBJ1-3, with a possible D match to TRBD1 (5 bases). Germline CDR1 reads LNHNV; CDR2 reads YYDKDF (reference sequence). There are 14 residues in the CDR3. Trimming removed 5 bases at V and 9 bases at J, with 17 bases between. The CDR3, as DNA: TGTGCCACCAGCCCGACAGACTTGGAGAGCACCATATATTTT. Its protein is CATSPTDLESTIYF.

This clonotype was observed a few times. The rearrangement joins TRBV5-5 to TRBJ1-2; D is unresolved. Per the germline V gene, CDR1 is SGHKS and CDR2 is YYEKEE (reference sequence). This CDR3 has 13 residues. Between the trimmed V and J ends, which lost 0 bases and 2 bases, there was a span of 5 bases. CDR3 DNA: TGTGCCAGCAGCTTGGGGGAGAACTATGGCTACACCTTC. Its protein is CASSLGENYGYTF.

This clonotype was recorded a few times. This chain uses TRBV3-1 with TRBJ1-2; D may be TRBD1 (5 bases). The CDR3 runs 15 residues. Germline values: CDR1 LGHDT, CDR2 YNNKEL (reference sequence). Between the trimmed V and J ends, which lost 4 bases and 8 bases, there was a span of 20 bases. This CDR3 is CASSPLSRGAQGYTF. CDR3 coding DNA: TGTGCCAGCAGCCCGCTTTCGCGGGGCGCACAAGGCTACACCTTC.

This clonotype was observed a handful of times. The chain links TRBV5-1 to TRBJ1-4; no clear D. Germline values: CDR1 SGHRS, CDR2 YFSETQ. The CDR3 is 13 residues long. Deletions cut 4 bases from V and 2 bases from J, with 6 bases between. CDR3 nucleotide sequence: TGCGCCAGCAGCACAGACACTAATGAAAAACTGTTTTTT. The encoded protein is CASSTDTNEKLFF.

This clonotype was recorded a few times. The rearrangement uses TRBV6-1 and TRBJ1-6; D remains unclear. The CDR3 extends over 16 amino acids. With 10 bases removed from V and 6 bases from J, the gap between germline ends came to 22 bases. In germline, CDR1 is MNHNS, CDR2 SASEGT. CDR3: CATIFSEGLGNSPLHF. The CDR3 DNA reads as TGTGCCACCATCTTTTCTGAAGGGCTCGGTAATTCACCCCTCCACTTT.

This clonotype was counted only a few times. The V and J genes are TRBV2 and TRBJ2-7, with 13 nucleotides matching TRBD2. The CDR3 spans 17 residues. Germline-derived CDR1 and CDR2 are SNHLY and FYNNEI. Trimming cost V 2 bases and J 8 bases; bases outside gene matches: 12. For the CDR3, the DNA is TGTGCCAGCAGTGAAACACCCGGGACTAGCGGGAATAGACAGCAGTACTTC. It encodes CASSETPGTSGNRQQYF.

This clonotype was counted only a few times. This chain uses TRBV15 with TRBJ2-1, with D unclear. Between the trimmed V and J ends, which lost 2 bases and 4 bases, there was a span of 12 bases. The length of the CDR3 is 15 residues. Looked up from germline, CDR1 is LNHNV and CDR2 is YYDKDF (reference sequence). The CDR3 loop reads CATSRSSYQYNEQFF. Written as DNA, the CDR3 is TGTGCCACCAGCAGATCATCCTACCAATACAATGAGCAGTTCTTC.

This clonotype was detected only a few times. The rearrangement links TRBV12-3 or TRBV12-4 to TRBJ1-6; 7 bases align to TRBD1. Trimming at V came to 7 bases and at J to 6 bases, leaving 3 bases not matched to a gene. The CDR3 spans 13 residues. The CDR3 coding sequence is TGTGCCAGCAAGACAGGGCCTAATTCACCCCTCCACTTT. It specifies CASKTGPNSPLHF.

In its sample, this clonotype was seen a few times. The V and J genes are TRBV6-2 or TRBV6-3 and TRBJ1-1; 12 bases map to TRBD1. The germline V gene has CDR1 MNHEY and CDR2 SVGEGT. The V gene end was trimmed by 7 bases and the J gene end by 7 bases; junction bases not matched to a gene: 13. This CDR3 comprises 16 residues. The CDR3 region is CASIPGDRGRLGEAFF. The CDR3 region has the DNA TGTGCCAGCATCCCGGGGGACAGGGGGCGTTTAGGTGAAGCTTTCTTT.